A selection of T cell receptor beta chains follows, all from one sample in a study of T cell responses to AZD1222 COVID-19 vaccine. Generated by immunoSEQ multiplex PCR, the TCRdb table keeps only in-frame clones and is missing some. The repertoire holds around 130,000 clones, with over 75% as singletons. The sample was peripheral blood, taken on day 0 of MenACWY control vaccination. The receptors stem from an adult in good health. The CDR3 runs from the conserved cysteine through the conserved F or W. The D gene is left open where the match is weak. Clone size is given for some rows only: seen once, a few or many times, or a class if the clone is expanded.

j_gene: TRBJ2-3; abundance: -; v_gene: TRBV27; d_gene: TRBD2; CDR3aa: CASSTGTSGRIGTDTQYF; CDR3nt: TGTGCCAGCAGTACAGGGACTAGCGGGAGGATTGGGACAGATACGCAGTATTTT
j_gene: TRBJ1-2; abundance: -; v_gene: TRBV28; d_gene: -; CDR3aa: CASSLGLRNSNYGYTF; CDR3nt: TGTGCCAGCAGTTTAGGGCTTCGGAATTCTAACTATGGCTACACCTTC
j_gene: TRBJ2-2; abundance: -; v_gene: TRBV6-5; d_gene: -; CDR3aa: CAVDLSENTGELFF; CDR3nt: TGTGCCGTTGACCTGAGCGAGAACACCGGGGAGCTGTTTTTT
j_gene: TRBJ2-3; abundance: -; v_gene: TRBV20-1; d_gene: -; CDR3aa: CSATLHTQYF; CDR3nt: TGCAGTGCTACCTTGCATACGCAGTATTTT
j_gene: TRBJ2-3; abundance: few; v_gene: TRBV7-9; d_gene: -; CDR3aa: CASSLRQTDTDTQYF; CDR3nt: TGTGCCAGCAGCTTAAGACAGACCGACACAGATACGCAGTATTTT
j_gene: TRBJ2-1; abundance: -; v_gene: TRBV27; d_gene: -; CDR3aa: CASSFDYRVSYNEQFF; CDR3nt: TGTGCCAGCAGTTTCGATTACAGGGTCTCCTACAATGAGCAGTTCTTC
j_gene: TRBJ1-5; abundance: few; v_gene: TRBV6-5; d_gene: -; CDR3aa: CASTLIGGSQHF; CDR3nt: TGTGCCAGCACCTTGATTGGGGGGTCCCAGCATTTT
j_gene: TRBJ1-1; abundance: -; v_gene: TRBV5-1; d_gene: -; CDR3aa: CASSLARTSNTEAFF; CDR3nt: TGCGCCAGCAGCTTGGCCCGGACATCGAACACTGAAGCTTTCTTT
j_gene: TRBJ2-7; abundance: few; v_gene: TRBV28; d_gene: TRBD1; CDR3aa: CASWGQGRDEQYF; CDR3nt: TGTGCCAGCTGGGGACAGGGGAGGGACGAGCAGTACTTC
j_gene: TRBJ2-3; abundance: few; v_gene: TRBV5-1; d_gene: -; CDR3aa: CASSSSAGTRTPQYF; CDR3nt: TGCGCCAGCAGCTCGTCTGCCGGGACTCGCACACCGCAGTATTTT
j_gene: TRBJ2-3; abundance: -; v_gene: TRBV14; d_gene: -; CDR3aa: CASSQAMGLGTDTQYF; CDR3nt: TGTGCCAGCAGCCAAGCGATGGGCCTTGGCACAGATACGCAGTATTTT
j_gene: TRBJ1-6; abundance: few; v_gene: TRBV4-2; d_gene: -; CDR3aa: CASSPQGSDGSPLHF; CDR3nt: TGTGCCAGCAGCCCCCAGGGGAGTGACGGATCACCCCTCCACTTT
j_gene: TRBJ1-4; abundance: -; v_gene: TRBV5-1; d_gene: -; CDR3aa: CASSLVSSANEKLFF; CDR3nt: TGCGCCAGCAGCTTGGTGTCTTCGGCTAATGAAAAACTGTTTTTT
j_gene: TRBJ2-5; abundance: -; v_gene: TRBV5-1; d_gene: -; CDR3aa: CASSPGRQETQYF; CDR3nt: TGCGCCAGCAGCCCGGGGCGCCAAGAGACCCAGTACTTC
j_gene: TRBJ2-6; abundance: -; v_gene: TRBV27; d_gene: -; CDR3aa: CASSFRGTGANVLTF; CDR3nt: TGTGCCAGCAGTTTCCGGGGTACAGGGGCCAACGTCCTGACTTTC
j_gene: TRBJ2-7; abundance: -; v_gene: TRBV13; d_gene: TRBD1; CDR3aa: CASSRSWDRPYEQYF; CDR3nt: TGTGCCAGCAGCCGTAGCTGGGACAGGCCCTACGAGCAGTACTTC